One and the same sample provided the 19 T cell receptor beta chains below, sequenced in a study of shared clonotypes between healthy human individuals. Clones were sequenced by immunoSEQ multiplex PCR, and TCRdb holds only the in-frame ones, with some missing. The table has 950,000 to 1,200,000 clones, 70% to 80% seen once. Sequencing was done on a sample of memory CD4+ T cells from PBMCs. Subset defined: CD45RA-negative fraction. The origin of the receptors is a man between 18 and 29 years old in good health. Some clones in this sample may be carry-over from other donors' samples.

This clone was seen a handful of times. This chain uses TRBV5-8 with TRBJ2-5, with D unclear. V was clipped by 4 bases and J by 9 bases, with 13 bases between them. The germline CDR1 and CDR2 sequences are SGHTS and YDEGEE. This CDR3 comprises 12 residues. Here the CDR3 DNA reads TGTGCCAGCAGCCTGGACGTCATGGCCCAGTACTTC. Amino acids: CASSLDVMAQYF. Filled out from reference TRBV5-8 and TRBJ2-5, the complete variable domain reads EAGVTQSPTHLIKTRGQQATLRCSPISGHTSVYWYQQALGLGLQFLLWYDEGEERNRGNFPPRFSGRQFPNYSSELNVNALELEDSALYLCASSLDVMAQYFGPGTRLLVL.

This chain joins TRBV5-8 and TRBJ2-4; 7 positions agree with TRBD1. Germline trimming cut 0 bases from V and 7 bases from J; bases unmatched to any gene: 10. The CDR3 loop spans 16 amino acids. Germline values: CDR1 SGHTS, CDR2 YDEGEE. CDR3: CASSLAHRGVRNIQYF. The CDR3 DNA reads TGTGCCAGCAGCTTGGCCCACAGGGGTGTGCGGAACATTCAGTACTTC. The whole variable domain, remainder taken from reference TRBV5-8 and TRBJ2-4, is EAGVTQSPTHLIKTRGQQATLRCSPISGHTSVYWYQQALGLGLQFLLWYDEGEERNRGNFPPRFSGRQFPNYSSELNVNALELEDSALYLCASSLAHRGVRNIQYFGAGTRLSVL.

This sequence joins TRBV6-5 and TRBJ1-4; D is unresolved. V was pared by 5 bases and J by 0 bases, with 7 bases between. The V gene's germline CDR1 is MNHEY and CDR2 SVGAGI. CDR3 length: 14 amino acids. The CDR3 loop reads CASSQPATNEKLFF. CDR3 in DNA: TGTGCCAGCAGTCAACCCGCAACTAATGAAAAACTGTTTTTT.

The chain couples TRBV11-2 to TRBJ2-3; possible D gene TRBD1, 6 bases. Germline CDR1 and CDR2: SGHAT and FQNNGV. There are 15 residues in the CDR3. Trimming stripped 3 bases from V and 4 bases from J, with 14 bases between. The CDR3 DNA follows: TGTGCCAGCAGCTTTCGTAGACAGGCGGCAGATACGCAGTATTTT. Translated, it gives CASSFRRQAADTQYF.

Comment on this clone: A much larger clonotype is one base distant, so this may be a read error. The chain combines TRBV28 with TRBJ2-7; no reliable D call. The CDR3 is made up of 12 amino acids. Germline V gene sequence: CDR1 MDHEN, CDR2 SYDVKM. V shed 5 bases and J shed 9 bases, with 14 bases lying between them. The CDR3 loop is CASSRHGNVQYF. CDR3 nucleotides: TGTGCCAGCAGTAGACACGGAAACGTGCAGTACTTC. Complete variable domain (other parts from reference TRBV28 and TRBJ2-7): DVKVTQSSRYLVKRTGEKVFLECVQDMDHENMFWYRQDPGLGLRLIYFSYDVKMKEKGDIPEGYSVSREKKERFSLILESASTNQTSMYLCASSRHGNVQYFGPGTRLTVT.

This clone has ten or more counts. V usage is TRBV4-2 and J usage is TRBJ2-5; 13 bases fit TRBD2. Unmatched junction bases numbered 9, after V lost 0 bases and J lost 2 bases. The CDR3 spans 19 residues. Germline CDR1 reads LGHNA; CDR2 reads YNFKEQ. This CDR3 reads CASSQDLQLAGGKQETQYF. The CDR3 DNA follows: TGTGCCAGCAGCCAAGATTTACAACTAGCGGGAGGGAAACAAGAGACCCAGTACTTC.

The chain has TRBV25-1 and TRBJ2-1, with 9 bases that match TRBD2. Trimming at V came to 0 bases and at J to 2 bases, leaving 5 bases not matched to a gene. Germline V CDR1 and CDR2: MGHDK, SYGVNS. This CDR3 spans 17 amino acids. The CDR3 loop is CASSEYGAGGPYNEQFF. The CDR3 coding sequence is TGTGCCAGCAGTGAATACGGGGCGGGAGGGCCCTACAATGAGCAGTTCTTC.

In this sample, this clone turned up a few times. The CDR3 DNA follows: TGTGCCAGCAGTATACAGGGTTTCGATAATGAAAAACTGTTTTTT. Translated, it gives CASSIQGFDNEKLFF. The V and J genes are TRBV27 and TRBJ1-4; D possibly corresponds to TRBD1 (6 bases). Deletions cut 5 bases from V and 4 bases from J, with 14 bases between. The CDR3 has 15 residues. Germline V CDR1 and CDR2: MNHEY, SMNVEV (reference sequence).

The CDR3 sequence: CASSQDPGSGTYNEQFF. The CDR3 DNA is TGCGCCAGCAGCCAGGATCCTGGCAGCGGGACCTACAATGAGCAGTTCTTC. The chain employs TRBV4-1 and TRBJ2-1; 7 bases agree with TRBD2. CDR1 is MGHRA and CDR2 is YSYEKL in the germline V gene. Trimming cost V 3 bases and J 2 bases; bases outside gene matches: 10. This CDR3 is 17 amino acids long.

The chain uses TRBV6-5 and TRBJ2-5; possible D gene TRBD1, 6 bases. The ends were cut back, 7 bases at V and 5 bases at J, with 20 bases in the middle. Germline V lookup: CDR1 MNHEY, CDR2 SVGAGI. The CDR3 covers 15 residues. In nucleotides, the CDR3 is TGTGCCAGCACCCTACAGGACTCGAGGGGGGAGACCCAGTACTTC. Translated: CASTLQDSRGETQYF.

This rearrangement joins TRBV9 to TRBJ2-7; TRBD2 might be the D (6 bases). This CDR3 region has 15 residues. The germline V gene encodes CDR1 SGDLS and CDR2 YYNGEE. V was shortened by 0 bases and J by 5 bases, with 15 bases between the two germline ends. The DNA of the CDR3 is TGTGCCAGCAGCGTAGTCGGGGGAGAGGGAAACGAGCAGTACTTC. Its protein product is CASSVVGGEGNEQYF.

The rearrangement links TRBV10-3 to TRBJ1-4; D might be TRBD1 (5 bases). The CDR3 has 13 amino acids. V lost 3 bases to trimming and J lost 5 bases, with 7 bases between them. Germline CDR1 reads ENHRY; CDR2 reads SYGVKD. The CDR3 bases are TGTGCCATCAGTGACGGGACGAATGAAAAACTGTTTTTT. Translating it yields CAISDGTNEKLFF.

The chain uses TRBV2 and TRBJ2-5; D might be TRBD2 (5 bases). V was cut by 8 bases and J by 6 bases, with 16 bases left in between. CDR1 and CDR2 from the germline V gene are SNHLY and FYNNEI. The CDR3 totals 13 residues. CDR3 residues: CASQAEVKKTQYF. The CDR3 coding sequence is TGTGCCAGCCAAGCGGAGGTAAAGAAGACCCAGTACTTC.

The chain employs TRBV14 and TRBJ2-2; D might be TRBD2 (5 bases). The ends were cut back, 1 base at V and 7 bases at J, with 16 bases in the middle. CDR1 is SGHDN and CDR2 is FVKESK in the germline V gene. The CDR3 sequence is 16 residues long. CDR3 residues: CASSQGVIPEGGELFF. The CDR3 DNA is TGTGCCAGCAGCCAAGGCGTAATCCCCGAGGGCGGGGAGCTGTTTTTT.

Of note for this clone: Other nucleotide sequences from this sample produce the same CDR3. The chain carries TRBV20-1 and TRBJ2-7; possible D gene TRBD1, 6 bases. The CDR3 covers 11 residues. Germline CDR1 and CDR2: DFQATT and SNEGSKA (reference sequence). V was trimmed by 5 bases and J by 4 bases, leaving 9 bases between them. CDR3 region: CSAAGAYEQYF. In DNA form, the CDR3 reads TGCAGTGCTGCAGGGGCGTACGAGCAGTACTTC.

V is TRBV6-1 and J is TRBJ1-2, with unresolved D. Trimming removed 10 bases at V and 8 bases at J, with 14 bases between. The V gene's germline CDR1 is MNHNS and CDR2 SASEGT. The CDR3 sequence is 11 residues long. Written as DNA, the CDR3 is TGTGCCACCCCAAATACGAGGGGCTACACCTTC. It encodes CATPNTRGYTF.

V usage is TRBV2 and J usage is TRBJ1-1; D call uncertain. From germline, CDR1 is SNHLY and CDR2 FYNNEI. The V gene lost 2 bases and the J gene lost 1 base, with 5 bases spanning the gap. The CDR3 is 13 amino acids. The CDR3 here is CASSESPNTEAFF. The CDR3 nucleotides are TGTGCCAGCAGTGAAAGCCCGAACACTGAAGCTTTCTTT.

The rearrangement links TRBV5-4 to TRBJ2-7; 10 bases align to TRBD2. Per the germline V gene, CDR1 is SGHNT and CDR2 is YYREEE (reference sequence). This CDR3 comprises 19 residues. Germline trimming cut 0 bases from V and 5 bases from J; bases unmatched to any gene: 17. CDR3 bases: TGTGCCAGCAGCTTGGACGGGGCTAGCGGGAGCCTTTTGGAGAACGAGCAGTACTTC. Protein: CASSLDGASGSLLENEQYF.

This chain connects TRBV19 to TRBJ1-5, with TRBD1 as a possible D gene (5 bases). CDR1 and CDR2 from the germline V gene are LNHDA and SQIVND (reference sequence). The CDR3 contains 15 residues. The ends were cut back, 8 bases at V and 6 bases at J, with 20 bases in the middle. The CDR3 is CASDQGRAQGQPQHF. As DNA, the CDR3 is TGTGCCAGTGACCAGGGCAGGGCTCAAGGTCAGCCCCAGCATTTT.